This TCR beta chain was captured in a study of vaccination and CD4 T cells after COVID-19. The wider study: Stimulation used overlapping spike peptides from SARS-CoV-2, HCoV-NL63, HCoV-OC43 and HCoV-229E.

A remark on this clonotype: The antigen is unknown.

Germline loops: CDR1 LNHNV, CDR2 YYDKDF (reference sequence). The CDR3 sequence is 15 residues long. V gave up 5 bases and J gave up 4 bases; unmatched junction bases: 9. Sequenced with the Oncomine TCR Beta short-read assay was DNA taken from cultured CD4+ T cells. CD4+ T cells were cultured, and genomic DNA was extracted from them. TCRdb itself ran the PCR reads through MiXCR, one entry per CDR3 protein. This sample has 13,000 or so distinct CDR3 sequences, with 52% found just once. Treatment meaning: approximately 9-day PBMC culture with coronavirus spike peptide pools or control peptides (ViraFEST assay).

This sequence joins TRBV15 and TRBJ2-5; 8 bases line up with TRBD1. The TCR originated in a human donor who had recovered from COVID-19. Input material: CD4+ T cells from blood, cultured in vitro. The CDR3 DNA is TGTGCCACCAGCGGACGACAGGGGTTGGGAGAGACCCAGTACTTC. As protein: CATSGRQGLGETQYF.